Listed below are T cell receptor beta chains from one sample, sequenced in a study of CD8+ T cells in alopecia areata. Sequenced by immunoSEQ multiplex PCR; TCRdb stores in-frame clones only, minus some. The sample has more than 200,000 clones, less than 80% seen once; the top ten hold approximately 1.2%. Sequencing was performed on CD4+ T cells sorted from blood, taken at week 0. The receptors were sampled from a human donor with alopecia areata. The CDR3 runs from the conserved cysteine through the conserved F or W. The D gene is left open where the match is weak. A row's size may be missing; if present it is once, few, many or a size class.

j_call clone_size v_call d_call cdr3_aa cdr3_nt
TRBJ2-5 few TRBV7-9 NA CATRDRRQETQYF TGTGCCACGCGGGACAGAAGACAAGAGACCCAGTACTTC
TRBJ2-6 NA TRBV6-4 NA CASSNSSGANVLTF TGTGCCAGCAGTAACAGCTCTGGGGCCAACGTCCTGACTTTC
TRBJ2-3 once TRBV5-4 NA CASNRGAPQADTQYF TGTGCCAGCAACAGAGGGGCTCCTCAAGCAGATACGCAGTATTTT
TRBJ1-4 NA TRBV23-1 TRBD1 CASSQIEPGQGNEKLFF TGCGCCAGCAGTCAGATAGAACCGGGACAGGGGAATGAAAAACTGTTTTTT
TRBJ2-3 few TRBV29-1 NA CSVRLDSADTQYF TGCAGCGTTCGCTTAGACAGTGCAGATACGCAGTATTTT
TRBJ2-2 few TRBV29-1 NA CSVSKVNSNTGELFF TGCAGCGTCTCGAAGGTAAACTCGAACACCGGGGAGCTGTTTTTT
TRBJ2-6 NA TRBV7-2 NA CASSRQAGAGANVLTF TGTGCCAGCAGCCGACAGGCAGGTGCTGGGGCCAACGTCCTGACTTTC
TRBJ2-2 NA TRBV5-4 TRBD2 CASSLSLAGMNTGELFF TGTGCCAGCAGCTTGAGCCTAGCGGGGATGAACACCGGGGAGCTGTTTTTT
TRBJ1-1 NA TRBV4-1 NA CASSRIQGNTEAFF TGCGCCAGCAGCCGCATACAGGGTAACACTGAAGCTTTCTTT
TRBJ1-2 once TRBV29-1 TRBD1 CSVEQDRGYGYTF TGCAGCGTTGAACAGGACAGGGGCTATGGCTACACCTTC
TRBJ2-1 NA TRBV30 TRBD1 CAWSFWTGASYNEQFF TGTGCCTGGAGTTTCTGGACAGGGGCGTCCTACAATGAGCAGTTCTTC
TRBJ2-2 NA TRBV29-1 TRBD1 CSVAGTGVTGELFF TGCAGCGTCGCCGGGACAGGGGTCACCGGGGAGCTGTTTTTT
TRBJ1-2 NA TRBV29-1 NA CSVARDGNNYGYTF TGCAGCGTTGCCCGGGACGGAAATAACTATGGCTACACCTTC
TRBJ2-5 NA TRBV29-1 NA CSVEETQYF TGCAGCGTTGAGGAGACCCAGTACTTC
TRBJ2-7 NA TRBV10-3 NA CAISDPAQSYEQYF TGTGCCATCAGTGACCCCGCGCAGTCCTACGAGCAGTACTTC
TRBJ1-2 NA TRBV5-4 NA CASSATGTVGYTF TGTGCCAGCAGCGCTACAGGGACGGTTGGCTACACCTTC
TRBJ1-4 NA TRBV29-1 NA CTSLEKLFF TGCACGTCCCTTGAAAAACTGTTTTTT
TRBJ2-3 once TRBV6-1 NA CASKQRSTDTQYF TGTGCCAGCAAACAGAGAAGCACAGATACGCAGTATTTT
TRBJ1-3 NA TRBV5-1 NA CASSLEHRGNTIYF TGCGCCAGCAGCTTGGAACACCGTGGAAACACCATATATTTT
TRBJ1-1 NA TRBV30 NA CAWSVINRGGTAFF TGTGCCTGGAGTGTAATCAATCGCGGAGGTACAGCTTTCTTT
TRBJ2-3 NA TRBV4-2 TRBD2 CASSQSGGAGTTDTQYF TGTGCCAGCAGCCAGAGCGGGGGGGCCGGAACCACAGATACGCAGTATTTT
TRBJ2-7 NA TRBV25-1 NA CASSEYNPRTGGWEQYF TGTGCCAGCAGTGAATATAACCCCAGGACCGGAGGTTGGGAGCAGTACTTC
TRBJ2-5 NA TRBV27 NA CASSFSGIETQYF TGTGCCAGCAGTTTCTCGGGGATAGAGACCCAGTACTTC
TRBJ2-5 NA TRBV23-1 NA CASSQPDREVQETQYF TGCGCCAGCAGTCAACCAGACAGGGAGGTACAGGAGACCCAGTACTTC
TRBJ1-6 NA TRBV6-6 NA CASSSNSPLHF TGTGCCAGCAGTAGTAATTCACCCCTCCACTTT
TRBJ1-2 NA TRBV27 TRBD1 CASRALRTGAHGYTF TGTGCCAGCAGGGCCCTTCGGACAGGGGCACATGGCTACACCTTC
TRBJ2-1 NA TRBV15 NA CATSREEFSEQFF TGTGCCACCAGCAGAGAAGAATTCAGTGAGCAGTTCTTC
TRBJ1-2 NA TRBV11-2 NA CASSLEETNYGYTF TGTGCCAGCAGCTTAGAAGAAACTAACTATGGCTACACCTTC
TRBJ1-5 NA TRBV6-1 NA CASVLGGNQPQHF TGTGCCAGCGTCCTAGGCGGCAATCAGCCCCAGCATTTT
TRBJ2-5 NA TRBV15 NA CATSREKGRQETQYF TGTGCCACCAGCAGAGAAAAGGGGCGTCAAGAGACCCAGTACTTC
TRBJ2-3 once TRBV6-1 TRBD1 CASRDRGADTQYF TGTGCCAGCCGGGACAGGGGGGCAGATACGCAGTATTTT
TRBJ1-1 NA TRBV29-1 NA CSVVNTEAFF TGCAGCGTCGTGAACACTGAAGCTTTCTTT
TRBJ2-6 NA TRBV30 NA CAWRNGGANVLTF TGTGCCTGGAGGAATGGTGGGGCCAACGTCCTGACTTTC
TRBJ2-7 NA TRBV7-6 NA CASSLVRRGTYEQYF TGTGCCAGCAGCTTAGTCAGAAGGGGGACCTACGAGCAGTACTTC
TRBJ1-1 NA TRBV6-5 NA CASSYNGGEAFF TGTGCCAGCAGTTACAACGGGGGAGAAGCTTTCTTT